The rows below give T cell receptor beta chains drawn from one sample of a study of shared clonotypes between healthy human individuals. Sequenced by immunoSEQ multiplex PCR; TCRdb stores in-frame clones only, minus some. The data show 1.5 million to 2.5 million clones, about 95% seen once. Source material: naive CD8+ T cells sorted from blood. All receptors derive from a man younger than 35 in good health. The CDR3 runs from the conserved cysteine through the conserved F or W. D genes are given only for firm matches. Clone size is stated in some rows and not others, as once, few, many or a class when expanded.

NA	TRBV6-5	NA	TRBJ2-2	CASSPLGAGELFF	TGTGCCAGCAGCCCATTAGGGGCCGGGGAGCTGTTTTTT
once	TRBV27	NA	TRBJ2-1	CASSFLGQLGSDEQFF	TGTGCCAGCAGTTTTTTAGGGCAGTTGGGCTCGGATGAGCAGTTCTTC
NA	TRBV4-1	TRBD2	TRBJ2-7	CASSHRTTSAAYEQYF	TGCGCCAGCAGCCACCGCACTACTAGCGCAGCCTACGAGCAGTACTTC
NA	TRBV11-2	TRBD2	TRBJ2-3	CASSLVLAETDTQYF	TGTGCCAGCAGCTTAGTGCTAGCGGAGACAGATACGCAGTATTTT
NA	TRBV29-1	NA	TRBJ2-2	CSVEGVSDTGELFF	TGCAGCGTTGAAGGCGTCTCCGACACCGGGGAGCTGTTTTTT
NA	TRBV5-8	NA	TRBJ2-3	CASSLASLDTDTQYF	TGTGCCAGCAGCTTGGCCAGCCTAGACACAGATACGCAGTATTTT
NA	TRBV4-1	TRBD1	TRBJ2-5	CASSQGARQGLGETQYF	TGCGCCAGCAGCCAAGGTGCACGACAGGGATTAGGGGAGACCCAGTACTTC
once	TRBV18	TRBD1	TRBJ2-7	CASSPLDRVHEQYF	TGTGCCAGCTCACCATTGGACAGGGTGCACGAGCAGTACTTC
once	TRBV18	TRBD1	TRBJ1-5	CASSLGQISNQPQHF	TGTGCCAGCTCGCTGGGACAGATTAGCAATCAGCCCCAGCATTTT
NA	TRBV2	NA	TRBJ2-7	CASSEYGEQYF	TGTGCCAGCAGTGAATATGGCGAGCAGTACTTC
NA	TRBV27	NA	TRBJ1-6	CASKPGLSNSPLHF	TGTGCCAGCAAACCGGGACTCAGTAATTCACCCCTCCACTTT
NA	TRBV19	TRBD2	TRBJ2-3	CASSIVPLAGGDTQYF	TGTGCCAGTAGTATAGTCCCTCTAGCGGGGGGAGATACGCAGTATTTT
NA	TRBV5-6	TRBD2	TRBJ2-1	CASSLGLAGINEQFF	TGTGCCAGCAGCCTTGGACTAGCGGGGATCAATGAGCAGTTCTTC